These T cell receptor beta chains were read from a single sample in a study of T-cell memory formation after mild COVID-19. Via MiXCR, TCRdb re-called the 5' RACE reads, giving one row per CDR3 protein. The sample comprises approximately 440,000 distinct CDR3 sequences, around 20% of which are singletons, and about 8.8% rests with the top ten. What was sequenced was PBMCs or a T cell subset sorted from them (not recorded which). These receptors all stem from an adult woman who had mild COVID-19 (a few samples of this study predate the infection). Cell type and time point are not known. CDR3s include the opening cysteine and the closing phenylalanine or tryptophan. Clone size is stated in some rows and not others, as once, few, many or a class when expanded.

>TRBV20-1|few|TRBJ1-6
CSASGSGQGNSPLHF
>TRBV6-5|.|TRBJ1-2
CASSPQFNYGYTF
>TRBV9|.|TRBJ2-1
CASPPFLRRPGQGLYNEQFF
>TRBV9|many|TRBJ1-6
CASSYRDRVGSPLHF
>TRBV6-5|.|TRBJ2-1
CASSRMQGGLYNEQFF
>TRBV7-9|.|TRBJ2-7
CASSPRTPPREQYF
>TRBV30|.|TRBJ1-6
CAWRTLGSYNSPLHF
>TRBV19|few|TRBJ1-1
CASTWTGNTEAFF
>TRBV6-5|.|TRBJ2-3
CASRSDRVGRTDTQYF
>TRBV7-2|.|TRBJ2-7
CASSTGTFNEQYF
>TRBV10-3|.|TRBJ2-5
CAISESGVNGETQYF
>TRBV2|few|TRBJ1-2
CASTLSYGYTF
>TRBV5-5|.|TRBJ1-6
CAISLGQGAAKLSSYNSPLHF
>TRBV3-1|.|TRBJ1-5
CASTNGQGQPQHF
>TRBV5-6|.|TRBJ1-5
CASSLSGAVQPQHF
>TRBV9|.|TRBJ1-1
CASSPPERTGLGTEAFF
>TRBV6-2/TRBV6-3|few|TRBJ2-1
CASQTRRGESYNEQFF
>TRBV15|.|TRBJ2-3
CATSRGQGFSSTDTQYF
>TRBV9|.|TRBJ2-7
CASSVAAGGNPYEQYF
>TRBV6-2/TRBV6-3|.|TRBJ2-2
CASSPTGVYTGELFF
>TRBV10-3|.|TRBJ2-1
CAIQAGASAYNEQFF
>TRBV5-1|few|TRBJ1-2
CASSLADGPNYGYTF
>TRBV6-6|.|TRBJ1-6
CASRETGLSSPLHF
>TRBV27|.|TRBJ2-7
CASSLFSGGQGRSYEQYF
>TRBV6-5|.|TRBJ2-1
CASSYSAPGRGEQFF
>TRBV6-1|few|TRBJ2-7
CASQTGGQGNEQYF
>TRBV4-2|many|TRBJ2-7
CASSQETGEAYEQYF
>TRBV27|many|TRBJ1-1
CASSLFGGPEAFF
>TRBV20-1|.|TRBJ2-5
CSARGYRGPGKTQYF
>TRBV2|.|TRBJ1-5
CASSEDRAFLNQPQHF
>TRBV7-3|.|TRBJ2-2
CASSSWTDTGELFF
>TRBV5-1|.|TRBJ2-7
CASSPSGTAGEQYF
>TRBV19|few|TRBJ1-1
CASSISTVNTEAFF
>TRBV5-1|few|TRBJ2-3
CASRNRGFADTQYF
>TRBV12-3/TRBV12-4|many|TRBJ2-1
CASSQQLAGYNEQFF
>TRBV6-2/TRBV6-3|few|TRBJ2-7
CASSLRREQYF
>TRBV19|few|TRBJ2-7
CASRVDSPSYEQYF
>TRBV12-3/TRBV12-4|.|TRBJ1-6
CASSSREEGPLHF
>TRBV30|few|TRBJ2-1
CAWTKGGGPEQFF
>TRBV2|.|TRBJ2-4
CASSENTLAKNIQYF
>TRBV6-5|few|TRBJ2-1
CASSSGTSNEQFF
>TRBV19|.|TRBJ2-4
CASSNRMVGGQAKNIQYF
>TRBV30|.|TRBJ2-1
CALEPSTEQFF
>TRBV19|.|TRBJ2-7
CASSIGRSYEQYF
>TRBV19|.|TRBJ2-7
CASGDQGPLPVDEQYF
>TRBV30|.|TRBJ1-3
CAWRQGAGNTIYF
>TRBV19|few|TRBJ1-1
CATKGQGRTEAFF
>TRBV20-1|.|TRBJ1-2
CSAPDHWGYTF